A selection of T cell receptor beta chains follows, all from one sample in a study of cytomegalovirus exposure and HLA in healthy donors. Some clones are missing from TCRdb's copy, which holds only in-frame ones; the method was immunoSEQ multiplex PCR. In the table there are 110,000 or so clones, about nine tenths of which are singletons. Source material: PBMCs. Receptors originate from a man younger than 35 in good health and CMV-seronegative. The CDR3 runs from the conserved cysteine through the conserved F or W. The D gene is left open where the match is weak. Part of the rows lack a size; the others show once, few, many or a class for expanded clones.

clone_size: -
v_call: TRBV10-1
j_call: TRBJ1-1
d_call: -
cdr3_aa: CASSEGQLNTEAFF

clone_size: once
v_call: TRBV7-2
j_call: TRBJ2-1
d_call: -
cdr3_aa: CASSLRAGVSNEQFF

clone_size: -
v_call: TRBV28
j_call: TRBJ2-1
d_call: TRBD1
cdr3_aa: CASSLWGQGSYNEQFF

clone_size: -
v_call: TRBV4-2
j_call: TRBJ2-3
d_call: TRBD2
cdr3_aa: CASSHTGAGGGFTDTQYF

clone_size: -
v_call: TRBV5-1
j_call: TRBJ2-7
d_call: TRBD1
cdr3_aa: CASSRGTGVTYEQYF

clone_size: -
v_call: TRBV6-5
j_call: TRBJ2-1
d_call: -
cdr3_aa: CASSRSQDSASEQFF

clone_size: -
v_call: TRBV7-8
j_call: TRBJ1-3
d_call: TRBD1
cdr3_aa: CASSRDRGPGNTIYF

clone_size: -
v_call: TRBV5-1
j_call: TRBJ1-3
d_call: -
cdr3_aa: CASSLAGRAVLSGNTIYF

clone_size: -
v_call: TRBV27
j_call: TRBJ2-1
d_call: -
cdr3_aa: CASSLLGSLNEQFF

clone_size: -
v_call: TRBV28
j_call: TRBJ2-7
d_call: -
cdr3_aa: CASSGPTVEGYEQYF

clone_size: -
v_call: TRBV27
j_call: TRBJ2-2
d_call: TRBD2
cdr3_aa: CASRGAGGVLPTGELFF

clone_size: once
v_call: TRBV28
j_call: TRBJ1-1
d_call: TRBD1
cdr3_aa: CASITGATEAFF

clone_size: -
v_call: TRBV28
j_call: TRBJ2-7
d_call: TRBD1
cdr3_aa: CASRSGTGHHEQYF

clone_size: -
v_call: TRBV11-3
j_call: TRBJ2-7
d_call: -
cdr3_aa: CASSPRLVRDEQYF

clone_size: -
v_call: TRBV20-1
j_call: TRBJ2-7
d_call: -
cdr3_aa: CSAGRSYEQYF

clone_size: -
v_call: TRBV27
j_call: TRBJ2-1
d_call: TRBD2
cdr3_aa: CASSSERGANYNEQFF

clone_size: -
v_call: TRBV18
j_call: TRBJ1-1
d_call: -
cdr3_aa: CASSSLGFYTEAFF

clone_size: few
v_call: TRBV30
j_call: TRBJ2-7
d_call: -
cdr3_aa: CAWRTTGSMREQYF

clone_size: -
v_call: TRBV6-6
j_call: TRBJ1-2
d_call: -
cdr3_aa: CASSYVGRGGSGYTF

clone_size: -
v_call: TRBV6-6
j_call: TRBJ2-7
d_call: TRBD1
cdr3_aa: CASSYSPGGSYEQYF

clone_size: once
v_call: TRBV9
j_call: TRBJ2-5
d_call: TRBD2
cdr3_aa: CASSYGLAGLGRETQYF

clone_size: -
v_call: TRBV9
j_call: TRBJ1-4
d_call: -
cdr3_aa: CASSQTVANEKLFF

clone_size: once
v_call: TRBV5-6
j_call: TRBJ1-6
d_call: -
cdr3_aa: CASSLPGDIRAPLHF

clone_size: -
v_call: TRBV9
j_call: TRBJ2-1
d_call: TRBD2
cdr3_aa: CASSVATMGLAPYNEQFF

clone_size: -
v_call: TRBV2
j_call: TRBJ1-5
d_call: -
cdr3_aa: CASTLQVNQPQHF

clone_size: few
v_call: TRBV4-2
j_call: TRBJ1-2
d_call: -
cdr3_aa: CASRGSGKDYGYTF

clone_size: -
v_call: TRBV28
j_call: TRBJ2-3
d_call: TRBD2
cdr3_aa: CASITAGGPTDTQYF

clone_size: -
v_call: TRBV11-2
j_call: TRBJ1-1
d_call: -
cdr3_aa: CASRRIREGLNTEAFF

clone_size: -
v_call: TRBV4-3
j_call: TRBJ2-7
d_call: -
cdr3_aa: CASSQENLYSYEQYF

clone_size: -
v_call: TRBV7-9
j_call: TRBJ2-3
d_call: -
cdr3_aa: CASSLSRGSTDTQYF

clone_size: -
v_call: TRBV19
j_call: TRBJ2-2
d_call: -
cdr3_aa: CASSPRAGELFF

clone_size: -
v_call: TRBV30
j_call: TRBJ2-3
d_call: TRBD2
cdr3_aa: CAPKVASGGDTQYF

clone_size: -
v_call: TRBV4-3
j_call: TRBJ1-2
d_call: -
cdr3_aa: CASSQELGPNYGYTF

clone_size: -
v_call: TRBV2
j_call: TRBJ2-7
d_call: TRBD2
cdr3_aa: CASRQAGGPYEQYF

clone_size: -
v_call: TRBV7-9
j_call: TRBJ1-2
d_call: -
cdr3_aa: CASTLGGAGPNYGYTF

clone_size: -
v_call: TRBV6-5
j_call: TRBJ1-2
d_call: -
cdr3_aa: CASSTGGADYTF

clone_size: -
v_call: TRBV18
j_call: TRBJ2-7
d_call: TRBD2
cdr3_aa: CASSPRVPSGTTSYEQYF

clone_size: -
v_call: TRBV5-1
j_call: TRBJ1-1
d_call: -
cdr3_aa: CASTLSTALNTEAFF

clone_size: once
v_call: TRBV11-2
j_call: TRBJ2-5
d_call: -
cdr3_aa: CASSHSSPGEETQYF

clone_size: -
v_call: TRBV30
j_call: TRBJ2-3
d_call: -
cdr3_aa: CAWRRQAYTDTQYF

clone_size: few
v_call: TRBV11-2
j_call: TRBJ2-7
d_call: TRBD2
cdr3_aa: CASSFVLAGGGEQYF

clone_size: -
v_call: TRBV18
j_call: TRBJ2-7
d_call: TRBD1
cdr3_aa: CATRDRGANEQYF

clone_size: -
v_call: TRBV5-1
j_call: TRBJ2-1
d_call: TRBD2
cdr3_aa: CASSSGLAGIDEQFF

clone_size: -
v_call: TRBV18
j_call: TRBJ1-5
d_call: -
cdr3_aa: CASSPIEAGRLSNQPQHF

clone_size: -
v_call: TRBV6-6
j_call: TRBJ1-2
d_call: -
cdr3_aa: CASSYSFEDGYTF

clone_size: -
v_call: TRBV25-1
j_call: TRBJ2-7
d_call: -
cdr3_aa: CASSEYEGTYEQYF

clone_size: -
v_call: TRBV18
j_call: TRBJ2-7
d_call: TRBD1
cdr3_aa: CASSPIGQGYEQYF

clone_size: -
v_call: TRBV4-1
j_call: TRBJ2-4
d_call: TRBD2
cdr3_aa: CASGTSGEKNIQYF

clone_size: -
v_call: TRBV9
j_call: TRBJ1-1
d_call: -
cdr3_aa: CASSVVERAGAFF

clone_size: -
v_call: TRBV6-1
j_call: TRBJ2-2
d_call: TRBD1
cdr3_aa: CASRNQTGGTGELFF

clone_size: -
v_call: TRBV27
j_call: TRBJ2-7
d_call: -
cdr3_aa: CASSLGPGQGKYEQYF

clone_size: -
v_call: TRBV28
j_call: TRBJ1-2
d_call: -
cdr3_aa: CASIRGANYGYTF

clone_size: -
v_call: TRBV21-1
j_call: TRBJ2-3
d_call: -
cdr3_aa: CATTAAGGPDTQYF

clone_size: -
v_call: TRBV7-2
j_call: TRBJ2-1
d_call: -
cdr3_aa: CASSLVASAYNEQFF

clone_size: -
v_call: TRBV6-1
j_call: TRBJ2-7
d_call: TRBD2
cdr3_aa: CASSVAGGPHEQYF

clone_size: -
v_call: TRBV7-2
j_call: TRBJ2-7
d_call: TRBD2
cdr3_aa: CASSRTSEEGYEQYF

clone_size: -
v_call: TRBV11-3
j_call: TRBJ1-5
d_call: -
cdr3_aa: CARGDLGQPQHF

clone_size: -
v_call: TRBV4-3
j_call: TRBJ1-5
d_call: -
cdr3_aa: CASSQDYGRGFGSQPQHF